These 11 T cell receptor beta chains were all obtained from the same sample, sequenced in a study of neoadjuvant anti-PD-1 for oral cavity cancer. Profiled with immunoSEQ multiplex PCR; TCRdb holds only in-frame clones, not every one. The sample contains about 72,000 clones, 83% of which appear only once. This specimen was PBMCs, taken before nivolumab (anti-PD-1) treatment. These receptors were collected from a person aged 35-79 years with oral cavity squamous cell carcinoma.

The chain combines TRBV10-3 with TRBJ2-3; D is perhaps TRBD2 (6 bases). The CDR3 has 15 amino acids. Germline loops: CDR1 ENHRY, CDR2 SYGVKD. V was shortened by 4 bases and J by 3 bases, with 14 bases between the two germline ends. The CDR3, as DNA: TGTGCCATCAGTGGTTTGACGGGAGTGACAGATACGCAGTATTTT. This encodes CAISGLTGVTDTQYF.

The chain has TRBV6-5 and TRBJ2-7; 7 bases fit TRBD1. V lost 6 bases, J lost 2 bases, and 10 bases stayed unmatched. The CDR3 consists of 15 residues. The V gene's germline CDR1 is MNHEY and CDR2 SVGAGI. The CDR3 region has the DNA TGTGCCAGCAGCCCTGCCGGGACAGTAACCTACGAGCAGTACTTC. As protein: CASSPAGTVTYEQYF.

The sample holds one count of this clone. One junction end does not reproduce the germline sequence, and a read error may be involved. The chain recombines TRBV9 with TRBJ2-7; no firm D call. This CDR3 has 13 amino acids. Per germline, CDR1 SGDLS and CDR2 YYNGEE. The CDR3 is CASSPEHWASVHF. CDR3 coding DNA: TGTGCCAGCAGCCCAGAACATTGGGCCTCGGTGCACTTC.

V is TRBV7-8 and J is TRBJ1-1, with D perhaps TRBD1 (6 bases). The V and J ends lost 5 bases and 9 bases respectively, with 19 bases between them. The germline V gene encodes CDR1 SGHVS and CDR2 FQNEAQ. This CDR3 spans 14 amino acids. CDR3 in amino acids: CASSLRGDIPKAFF. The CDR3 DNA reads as TGTGCCAGCAGCCTGAGGGGGGACATTCCCAAAGCTTTCTTT.

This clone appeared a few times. CDR3 DNA: TGTGCCAGTAGTATAGACGGCACCCGGGGTCAGCCCCAGCATTTT. Its protein product is CASSIDGTRGQPQHF. V gene TRBV19 combines with J gene TRBJ1-5; unclear D gene. Germline loops: CDR1 LNHDA, CDR2 SQIVND (reference sequence). The V gene lost 0 bases and the J gene lost 6 bases, with 12 bases spanning the gap. The length of the CDR3 is 15 residues.

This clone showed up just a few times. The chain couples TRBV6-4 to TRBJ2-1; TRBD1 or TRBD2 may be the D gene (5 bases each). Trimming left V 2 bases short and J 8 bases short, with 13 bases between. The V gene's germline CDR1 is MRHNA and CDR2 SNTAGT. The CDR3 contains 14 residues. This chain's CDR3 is CASSDGAGADEQFF. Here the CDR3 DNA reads TGTGCCAGCAGTGACGGAGCCGGGGCCGATGAGCAGTTCTTC.

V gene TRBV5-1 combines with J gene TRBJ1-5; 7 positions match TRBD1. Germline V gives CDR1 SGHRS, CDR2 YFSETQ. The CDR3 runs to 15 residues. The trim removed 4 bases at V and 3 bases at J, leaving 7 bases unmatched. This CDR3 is CASSATGDPNQPQHF. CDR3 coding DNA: TGCGCCAGCAGCGCTACAGGGGATCCCAATCAGCCCCAGCATTTT.

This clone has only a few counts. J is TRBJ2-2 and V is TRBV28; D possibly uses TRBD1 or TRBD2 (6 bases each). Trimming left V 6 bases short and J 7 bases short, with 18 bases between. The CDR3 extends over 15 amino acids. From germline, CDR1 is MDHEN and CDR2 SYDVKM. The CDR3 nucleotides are TGTGCCAGCAGCGTCCAAGGGGGGTCCAACGGGGAGCTGTTTTTT. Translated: CASSVQGGSNGELFF.

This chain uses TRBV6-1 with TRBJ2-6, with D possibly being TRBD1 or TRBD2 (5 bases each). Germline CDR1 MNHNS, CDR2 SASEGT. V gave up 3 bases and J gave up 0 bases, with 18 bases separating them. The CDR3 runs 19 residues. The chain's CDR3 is CASSDGRLGTFSGANVLTF. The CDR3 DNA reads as TGTGCCAGCAGTGATGGGCGTCTCGGGACCTTCTCTGGGGCCAACGTCCTGACTTTC.

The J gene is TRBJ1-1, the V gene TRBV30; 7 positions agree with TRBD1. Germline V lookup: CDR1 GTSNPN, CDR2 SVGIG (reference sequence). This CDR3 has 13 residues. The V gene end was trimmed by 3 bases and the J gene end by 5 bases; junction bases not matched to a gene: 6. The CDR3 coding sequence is TGTGCCTGGAGACAGCCAGGGGGGACTGAAGCTTTCTTT. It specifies CAWRQPGGTEAFF.

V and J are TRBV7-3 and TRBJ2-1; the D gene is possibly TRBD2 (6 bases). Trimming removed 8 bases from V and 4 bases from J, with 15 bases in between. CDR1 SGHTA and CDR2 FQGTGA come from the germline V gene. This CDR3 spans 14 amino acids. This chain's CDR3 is CASLTRGLYNEQFF. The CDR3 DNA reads TGTGCCAGCCTCACCCGGGGGTTGTACAATGAGCAGTTCTTC. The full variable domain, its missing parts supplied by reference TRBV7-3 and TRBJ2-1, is GAGVSQTPSNKVTEKGKYVELRCDPISGHTALYWYRQSLGQGPEFLIYFQGTGAADDSGLPNDRFFAVRPEGSVSTLKIQRTERGDSAVYLCASLTRGLYNEQFFGPGTRLTVL.